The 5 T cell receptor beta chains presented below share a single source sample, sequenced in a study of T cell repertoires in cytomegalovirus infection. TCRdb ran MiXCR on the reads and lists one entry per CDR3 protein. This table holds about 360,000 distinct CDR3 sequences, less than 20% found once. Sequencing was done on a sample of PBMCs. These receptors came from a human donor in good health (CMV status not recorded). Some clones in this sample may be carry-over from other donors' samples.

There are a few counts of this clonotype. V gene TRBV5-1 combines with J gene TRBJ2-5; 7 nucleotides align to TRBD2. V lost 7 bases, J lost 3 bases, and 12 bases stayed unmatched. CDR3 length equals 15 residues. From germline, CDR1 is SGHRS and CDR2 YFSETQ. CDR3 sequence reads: CASGVLAGPEETQYF. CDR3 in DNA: TGCGCCAGCGGAGTATTAGCGGGCCCGGAAGAGACCCAGTACTTC.

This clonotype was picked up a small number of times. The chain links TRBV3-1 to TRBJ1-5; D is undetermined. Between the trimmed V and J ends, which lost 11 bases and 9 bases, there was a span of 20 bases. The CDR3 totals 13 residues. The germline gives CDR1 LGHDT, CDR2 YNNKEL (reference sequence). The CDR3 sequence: CAAPIWTASPQHF. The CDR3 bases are TGTGCCGCACCCATCTGGACGGCCTCGCCCCAGCATTTT.

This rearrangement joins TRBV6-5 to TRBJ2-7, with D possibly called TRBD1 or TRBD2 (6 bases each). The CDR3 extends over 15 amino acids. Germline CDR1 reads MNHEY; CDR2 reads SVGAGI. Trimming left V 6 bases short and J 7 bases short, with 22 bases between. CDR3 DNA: TGTGCCAGCAGAATAGGGGGATGGGGGACTGTAGAGCAGTACTTC. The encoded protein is CASRIGGWGTVEQYF.

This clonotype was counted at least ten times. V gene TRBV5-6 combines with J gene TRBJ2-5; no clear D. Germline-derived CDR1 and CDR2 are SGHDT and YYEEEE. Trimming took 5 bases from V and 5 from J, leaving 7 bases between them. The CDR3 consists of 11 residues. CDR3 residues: CASSARETQYF. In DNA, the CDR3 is TGTGCCAGCAGTGCACGGGAGACCCAGTACTTC.

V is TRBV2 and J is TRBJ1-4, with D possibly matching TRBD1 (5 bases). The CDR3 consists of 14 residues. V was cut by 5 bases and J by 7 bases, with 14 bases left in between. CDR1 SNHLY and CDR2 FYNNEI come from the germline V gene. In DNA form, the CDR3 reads TGTGCCAGCAGTCCGGGACTGAGAGTTGAAAAACTGTTTTTT. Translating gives CASSPGLRVEKLFF.